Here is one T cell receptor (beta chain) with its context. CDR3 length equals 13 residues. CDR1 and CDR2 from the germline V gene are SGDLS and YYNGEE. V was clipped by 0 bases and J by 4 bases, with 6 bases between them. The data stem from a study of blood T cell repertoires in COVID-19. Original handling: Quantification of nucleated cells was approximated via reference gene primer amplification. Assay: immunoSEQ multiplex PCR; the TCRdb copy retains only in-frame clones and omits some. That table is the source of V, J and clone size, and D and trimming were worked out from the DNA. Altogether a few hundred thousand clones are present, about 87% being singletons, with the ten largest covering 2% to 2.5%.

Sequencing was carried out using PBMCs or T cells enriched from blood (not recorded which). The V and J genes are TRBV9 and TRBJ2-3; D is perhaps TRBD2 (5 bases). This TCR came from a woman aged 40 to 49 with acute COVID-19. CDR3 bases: TGTGCCAGCAGCGTAGTGAGGGCAGATACGCAGTATTTT. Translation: CASSVVRADTQYF.